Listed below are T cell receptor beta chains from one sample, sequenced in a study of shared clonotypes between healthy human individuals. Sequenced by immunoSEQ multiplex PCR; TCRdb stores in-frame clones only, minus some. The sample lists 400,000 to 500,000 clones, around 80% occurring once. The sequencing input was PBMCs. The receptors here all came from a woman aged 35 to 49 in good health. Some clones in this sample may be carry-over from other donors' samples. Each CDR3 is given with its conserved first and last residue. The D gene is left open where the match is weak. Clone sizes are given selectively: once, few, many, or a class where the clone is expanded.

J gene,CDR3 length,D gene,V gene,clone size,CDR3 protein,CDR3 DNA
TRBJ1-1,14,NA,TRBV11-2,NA,CASSPRTVGTEAFF,TGTGCCAGCAGCCCTCGGACGGTGGGGACTGAAGCTTTCTTT
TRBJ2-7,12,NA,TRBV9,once,CASSVQGGEQYF,TGTGCCAGCAGCGTACAGGGAGGCGAGCAGTACTTC
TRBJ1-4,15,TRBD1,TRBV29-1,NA,CSVVSTGGTNEKLFF,TGCAGCGTTGTTTCGACAGGGGGAACTAATGAAAAACTGTTTTTT
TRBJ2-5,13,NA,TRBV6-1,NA,CASRRQVQETQYF,TGTGCCAGCAGAAGACAGGTCCAAGAGACCCAGTACTTC
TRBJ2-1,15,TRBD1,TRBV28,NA,CASNIPGQTPREQFF,TGTGCCAGCAATATCCCGGGACAGACCCCTCGTGAGCAGTTCTTC
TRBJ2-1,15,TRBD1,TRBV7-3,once,CASSLPGGAHNEQFF,TGTGCCAGCAGCTTACCAGGGGGCGCCCACAATGAGCAGTTCTTC
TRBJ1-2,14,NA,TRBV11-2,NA,CASSLRARSYGYTF,TGTGCCAGCAGCCTACGAGCAAGGAGCTATGGCTACACCTTC
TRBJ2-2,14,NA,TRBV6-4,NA,CASRTGVYTGELFF,TGTGCCAGCAGAACGGGAGTGTACACCGGGGAGCTGTTTTTT
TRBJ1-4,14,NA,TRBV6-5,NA,CASMQVGRYEKLFF,TGTGCCAGCATGCAGGTTGGGCGATATGAAAAACTGTTTTTT
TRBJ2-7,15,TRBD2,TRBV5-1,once,CASSNGLAGFYEQYF,TGCGCCAGCAGCAACGGACTAGCGGGGTTTTACGAGCAGTACTTC
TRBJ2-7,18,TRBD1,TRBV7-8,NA,CASSPRVVGQGFSGEQYF,TGTGCCAGCAGCCCCCGGGTTGTCGGACAGGGCTTTTCGGGCGAGCAGTACTTC
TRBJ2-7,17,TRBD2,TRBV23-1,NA,CASSPGLAGGPGYEQYF,TGCGCCAGCAGTCCGGGACTAGCGGGAGGGCCTGGCTACGAGCAGTACTTC
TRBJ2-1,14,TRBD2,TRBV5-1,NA,CASSWDYNNGEQFF,TGCGCCAGCAGCTGGGACTATAACAATGGGGAGCAGTTCTTC
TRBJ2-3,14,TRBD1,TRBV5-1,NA,CASSSQGATDTQYF,TGCGCCAGCAGCTCACAGGGGGCAACAGATACGCAGTATTTT
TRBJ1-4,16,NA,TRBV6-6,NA,CASSYSSTATNEKLFF,TGTGCCAGCAGTTACTCGTCTACGGCAACTAATGAAAAACTGTTTTTT
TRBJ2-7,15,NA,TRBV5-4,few,CASSLVYSGAYEQYF,TGTGCCAGCAGCTTGGTGTATAGCGGAGCCTACGAGCAGTACTTC
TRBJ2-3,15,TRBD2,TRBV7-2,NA,CASSLAGGSGDTQYF,TGTGCCAGCAGCTTAGCGGGCGGGAGCGGGGATACGCAGTATTTT